Listed here are 14 T cell receptor beta chains from one sample, sequenced in a study of blood T cell repertoires in COVID-19. Data came from immunoSEQ multiplex PCR; TCRdb stores just in-frame clones and leaves some out. Here the sample spans about 210,000 clones, under 90% being singletons. The specimen sequenced was peripheral blood. All receptors derive from a woman between 40 and 50 years old with active or convalescent COVID-19.

The chain uses TRBV27 and TRBJ1-6; D unresolved. Germline V gene data show CDR1 as MNHEY and CDR2 as SMNVEV (reference sequence). The CDR3 extends over 16 amino acids. Trimming took off 1 base at V and 1 base at J, with 8 bases between the two ends. CDR3: CASSLWEESYNSPLHF. The CDR3 DNA reads TGTGCCAGCAGTTTATGGGAGGAGTCCTATAATTCACCCCTCCACTTT.

V usage is TRBV19 and J usage is TRBJ1-1; D not resolved. CDR1 and CDR2 (germline): LNHDA, SQIVND (reference sequence). Trimming took 6 bases from V and 1 from J, leaving 9 bases between them. The CDR3 is 13 residues long. CDR3 DNA: TGTGCCAGTAGCCAAACACCGAACACTGAAGCTTTCTTT. Translating gives CASSQTPNTEAFF.

The chain recombines TRBV9 with TRBJ1-6; possibly TRBD1 for D (6 bases). CDR3 size: 13 residues. Trimming stripped 4 bases from V and 10 bases from J, with 12 bases between. Germline values: CDR1 SGDLS, CDR2 YYNGEE. The CDR3 DNA sequence: TGTGCCAGCAGCCCGTCGGGGGGCTCACCCCTCCACTTT. As protein: CASSPSGGSPLHF.

The chain employs TRBV27 and TRBJ1-2, with TRBD1 as a possible D gene (5 bases). This CDR3 has 13 amino acids. Germline-derived CDR1 and CDR2 are MNHEY and SMNVEV (reference sequence). Trimming shortened V by 0 bases and J by 7 bases, and 9 bases separated the two germline ends. CDR3 coding DNA: TGTGCCAGCAGTTTATCGGAGGGGTCTGGCTACACCTTC. Protein: CASSLSEGSGYTF.

The chain combines TRBV6-5 with TRBJ1-4; the D is unclear. The CDR3 contains 15 residues. Per germline, CDR1 MNHEY and CDR2 SVGAGI. V gave up 6 bases and J gave up 4 bases, with 15 bases separating them. The CDR3 region is CASSTGYTHNEKLFF. CDR3 DNA sequence: TGTGCCAGCAGCACCGGGTACACCCATAATGAAAAACTGTTTTTT.

The genes are TRBV28 and TRBJ1-5; 10 bases are a match to TRBD1. CDR3 size: 17 residues. V shed 7 bases and J 1 base; nucleotides not matched to a gene: 10. CDR1 and CDR2 from the germline V gene are MDHEN and SYDVKM. Here the CDR3 reads CASNAPGQGHSNQPQHF. CDR3 nucleotide sequence: TGTGCCAGCAACGCTCCGGGACAGGGGCACAGCAATCAGCCCCAGCATTTT.

The CDR3 sequence: CASRSGLLANEKLFF. CDR3 DNA: TGTGCCAGCAGGTCCGGGTTGTTGGCTAATGAAAAACTGTTTTTT. The chain employs TRBV6-5 and TRBJ1-4, with unresolved D. Germline V gene sequence: CDR1 MNHEY, CDR2 SVGAGI. V lost 6 bases and J 3 bases, leaving 14 bases between the germline ends. This CDR3 region has 15 residues.

V usage is TRBV2 and J usage is TRBJ2-2; D possibly corresponds to TRBD2 (6 bases). Germline V gene data show CDR1 as SNHLY and CDR2 as FYNNEI. The CDR3 contains 13 residues. V shed 3 bases and J shed 7 bases, with 9 bases lying between them. CDR3 coding DNA: TGTGCCAGCAGTGACTGGGGGGTCGGGGAGCTGTTTTTT. Protein sequence: CASSDWGVGELFF.

The rearrangement uses TRBV6-5 and TRBJ1-2; TRBD1 matches 9 bases. This CDR3 is built from 14 residues. The V gene end was trimmed by 6 bases and the J gene end by 5 bases; junction bases not matched to a gene: 7. Germline V gives CDR1 MNHEY, CDR2 SVGAGI. CDR3 bases: TGTGCCAGCAGCCCCGGGACAGGGCTTTATGGCTACACCTTC. It is translated as CASSPGTGLYGYTF.

This chain uses TRBV3-1 (or the pseudogene TRBV3-2) with TRBJ1-6; the D gene is possibly TRBD1 (5 bases). The CDR3 spans 15 residues. V dropped 4 bases and J dropped 7 bases, with 14 bases sitting between them. Germline V lookup: CDR1 LGHDT, CDR2 YNNKEL (reference sequence). CDR3 nucleotides: TGTGCCAGCAGCCTCCTGGGGGGAGGGAATTCACCCCTCCACTTT. It codes for CASSLLGGGNSPLHF.

J is TRBJ2-7 and V is TRBV11-2; 9 bases line up with TRBD2. This CDR3 region has 15 residues. Germline loops: CDR1 SGHAT, CDR2 FQNNGV. V dropped 4 bases and J dropped 4; count of bases not matched to a gene: 8. CDR3 region: CASSWASGEEYEQYF. As DNA, the CDR3 is TGTGCCAGCAGCTGGGCTAGCGGGGAGGAATACGAGCAGTACTTC.

The chain is built from TRBV7-9 and TRBJ1-6, with TRBD1 matching 9 bases. CDR1 and CDR2 from the germline V gene are SEHNR and FQNEAQ (reference sequence). The CDR3 covers 16 residues. V lost 5 bases to trimming and J lost 4 bases; unmatched junction nucleotides: 6. The CDR3 loop is CASSPTGGGYNSPLHF. The CDR3 nucleotides are TGTGCCAGCAGCCCGACAGGGGGAGGATATAATTCACCCCTCCACTTT.

The chain links TRBV4-1 to TRBJ1-1; 9 nucleotides align to TRBD1. Losses at the gene ends were 5 bases for V and 3 bases for J; bases not matched to a gene: 7. CDR3 length: 15 residues. Germline-derived CDR1 and CDR2 are MGHRA and YSYEKL. The CDR3 region is CASSEAGQGYTEAFF. The CDR3 coding sequence is TGCGCCAGCAGCGAAGCGGGACAGGGCTACACTGAAGCTTTCTTT.

The chain combines TRBV24-1 with TRBJ2-3; 16 positions agree with TRBD2. Germline V gives CDR1 KGHDR, CDR2 SFDVKD. The trim removed 4 bases at V and 9 bases at J, leaving 6 bases unmatched. The CDR3 extends over 16 amino acids. The CDR3 DNA is TGTGCCACCAGTGACCCGGGACTAGCGGGGGGGCAAACGCAGTATTTT. Protein: CATSDPGLAGGQTQYF.